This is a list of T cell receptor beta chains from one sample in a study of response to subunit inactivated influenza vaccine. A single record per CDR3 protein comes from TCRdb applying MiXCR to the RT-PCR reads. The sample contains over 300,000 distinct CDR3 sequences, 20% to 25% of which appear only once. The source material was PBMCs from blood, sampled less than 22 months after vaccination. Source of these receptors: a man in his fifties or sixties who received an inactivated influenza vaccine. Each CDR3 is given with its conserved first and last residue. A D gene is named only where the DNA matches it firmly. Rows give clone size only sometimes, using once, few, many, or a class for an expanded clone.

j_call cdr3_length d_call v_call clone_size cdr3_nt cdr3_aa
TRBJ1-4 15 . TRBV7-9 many TGTGCCAGCAGCCCCGGGGGGATCACTAATGAAAAACTGTTTTTT CASSPGGITNEKLFF
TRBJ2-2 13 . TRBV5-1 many TGCGCCAGCAGCTCCTACTACACCGGGGAGCTGTTTTTT CASSSYYTGELFF
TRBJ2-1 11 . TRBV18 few TGTGCCAGCTCAACTTGGGGTGAGCAGTTCTTC CASSTWGEQFF
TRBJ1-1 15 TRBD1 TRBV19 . TGTGCCAGTAGTATATCCGGGACAGGGAACACTGAAGCTTTCTTT CASSISGTGNTEAFF
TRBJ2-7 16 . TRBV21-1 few TGTGCCAGCAGCATTTCTTCCGGGACAGGGCCCTACGAGCAGTACTTC CASSISSGTGPYEQYF
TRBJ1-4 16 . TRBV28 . TGTGCCAGCAGTAACCCCGACCGAACAACTAATGAAAAACTGTTTTTT CASSNPDRTTNEKLFF
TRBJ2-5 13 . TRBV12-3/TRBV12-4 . TGTGCCAGCAGTTTCGGGATACAAGAGACCCAGTACTTC CASSFGIQETQYF
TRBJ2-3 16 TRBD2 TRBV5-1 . TGCGCCAGCAGCTTGGGGGTAGCGGGAGCCACAGATACGCAGTATTTT CASSLGVAGATDTQYF
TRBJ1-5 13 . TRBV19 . TGTGCCAGTAGTAACTACAAAAATCAGCCCCAGCATTTT CASSNYKNQPQHF
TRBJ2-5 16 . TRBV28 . TGTGCCAGCAGTTTATGGAGACTCGAAGCCCAAGAGACCCAGTACTTC CASSLWRLEAQETQYF
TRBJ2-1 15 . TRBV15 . TGTGCCACCGCGGAAACGGGAGTCGCCTACAATGAGCAGTTCTTC CATAETGVAYNEQFF
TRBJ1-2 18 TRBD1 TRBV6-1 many TGTGCCAGCAGCGTTTTCTCTACGAGACAGGGCCCTAACTATGGCTACACCTTC CASSVFSTRQGPNYGYTF
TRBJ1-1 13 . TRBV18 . TGTGCCAGCTCACAACAGGTGAACACTGAAGCTTTCTTT CASSQQVNTEAFF
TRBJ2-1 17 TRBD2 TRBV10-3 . TGTGCCATCAGTGAGTTTTCGAGCGGGAGCTCCTACAATGAGCAGTTCTTC CAISEFSSGSSYNEQFF
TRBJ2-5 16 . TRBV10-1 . TGCGCCAGCAGTCCTTACAGGGATTGCGGGCAAGAGACCCAGTACTTC CASSPYRDCGQETQYF
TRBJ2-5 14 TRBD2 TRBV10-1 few TGCGCCAGCAGTGAAGCAGGGACTAAAGAGACCCAGTACTTC CASSEAGTKETQYF
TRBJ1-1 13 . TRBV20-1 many TGCAGTGCTAGAACCAGGGAGGTCCCTGAAGCTTTCTTT CSARTREVPEAFF
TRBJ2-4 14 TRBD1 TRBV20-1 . TGCAGTGCCTCTCAGGGGGCCGCCAAAAACATTCAGTACTTC CSASQGAAKNIQYF
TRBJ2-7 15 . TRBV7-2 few TGTGCCAGCAGCCCACAGGGCGGTTCGTCCTACGAGCAGTACTTC CASSPQGGSSYEQYF
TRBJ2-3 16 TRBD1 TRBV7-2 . TGTGCCAGCAGCTTAAGTCGAGGGGGCGGCGCAGATACGCAGTATTTT CASSLSRGGGADTQYF
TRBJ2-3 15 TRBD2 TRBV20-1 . TGCAGTGCACCTAATAGCGGGGGGGATGGAGATACGCAGTATTTT CSAPNSGGDGDTQYF
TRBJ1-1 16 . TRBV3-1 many TGTGCCAGCAGCCAAGGGTTCGGACGGATGAACACTGAAGCTTTCTTT CASSQGFGRMNTEAFF
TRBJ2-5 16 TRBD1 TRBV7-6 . TGTGCCAGCAGCTCAAGCCGGGACAGGGCTCGGGAGACCCAGTACTTC CASSSSRDRARETQYF
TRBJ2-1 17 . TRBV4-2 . TGTGCCAGCAGCCAAGATCGTGTGGGGTGGGGCTACAATGAGCAGTTCTTC CASSQDRVGWGYNEQFF
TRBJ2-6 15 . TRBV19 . TGTGCCAGTAGTACCAGGGTTTCTGGGGCCAACGTCCTGACTTTC CASSTRVSGANVLTF
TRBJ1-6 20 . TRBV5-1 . TGCGCCAGCAGATTAGAGACAGGTACCAACCGGTTCTCCTATAATTCACCCCTCCACTTT CASRLETGTNRFSYNSPLHF
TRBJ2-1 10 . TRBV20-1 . TGCAGTGCCTACTACAATGAGCAGTTCTTC CSAYYNEQFF
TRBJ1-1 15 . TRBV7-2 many TGTGCCAGCAGCTCAGTACATGGGGTAAACACTGAAGCTTTCTTT CASSSVHGVNTEAFF
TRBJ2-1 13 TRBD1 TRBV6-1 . TGTGCCACCCCGCCCGGGACAGGGGAGAAGCAGTTCTTC CATPPGTGEKQFF
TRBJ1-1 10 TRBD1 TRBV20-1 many TGCAGTGGACAGGGCGACGAAGCTTTCTTT CSGQGDEAFF
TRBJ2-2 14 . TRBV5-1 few TGCGCCAGCAGCTTGAAAGGGGTTGGCGGGGAGCTGTTTTTT CASSLKGVGGELFF
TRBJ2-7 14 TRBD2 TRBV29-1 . TGCAGCGTTCCCGTAGCGGGAGGGCCATCCGAGCAGTACTTC CSVPVAGGPSEQYF
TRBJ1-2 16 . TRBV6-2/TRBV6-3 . TGTGCCAGCAGTTCGCGCCTGGGGCCGGCTAACTATGGCTACACCTTC CASSSRLGPANYGYTF
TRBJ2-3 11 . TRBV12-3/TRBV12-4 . TGTGCCAGCGCCCTCGCAGATACGCAGTATTTT CASALADTQYF
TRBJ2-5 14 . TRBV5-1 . TGCGCCAGCAGCCCGCAGAGCCGTCAAGAGACCCAGTACTTC CASSPQSRQETQYF
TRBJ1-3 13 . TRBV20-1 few TGCAGTGCTAGCCGCAGATATGGAAACACCATATATTTT CSASRRYGNTIYF
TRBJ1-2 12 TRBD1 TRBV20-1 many TGCAGTGCTAGAGATGGGACAGGGCCAGTCACCTTC CSARDGTGPVTF
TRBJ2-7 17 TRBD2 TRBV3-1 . TGTGCCAGCAGCCGCACCCCTAGCGGGACCCATCCCTACGAGCAGTACTTC CASSRTPSGTHPYEQYF
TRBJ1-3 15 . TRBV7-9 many TGTGCCAGCAGCTCTCTCAGGGTGTCTGGAAACACCATATATTTT CASSSLRVSGNTIYF
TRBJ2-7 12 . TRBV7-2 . TGTGCCAGCAGCTTATCTCAGGGGAAACAGTACTTC CASSLSQGKQYF
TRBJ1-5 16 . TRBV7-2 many TGTGCCAGCAGCTTAGTGGGGGTAATGCGCAATCAGCCCCAGCATTTT CASSLVGVMRNQPQHF
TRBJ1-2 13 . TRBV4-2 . TGTGCCAGCAGTTCCGGCAGGCGGTGGGGCTACACCTTC CASSSGRRWGYTF
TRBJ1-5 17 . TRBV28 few TGTGCCAGCAGTAACCGGCGGGGGCTGAATAGCAATCAGCCCCAGCATTTT CASSNRRGLNSNQPQHF
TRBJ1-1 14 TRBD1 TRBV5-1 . TGCGCCAGCAGCTTTAACAGGGGAAACACTGAAGCTTTCTTT CASSFNRGNTEAFF
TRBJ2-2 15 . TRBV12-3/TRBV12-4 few TGTGCCAGCACCCACTTCGGGATTTCGGGCGGGGAGCTGTTTTTT CASTHFGISGGELFF
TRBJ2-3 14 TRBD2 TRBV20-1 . TGCAGTGCTTTACTAGCGGGAACCACAGATACGCAGTATTTT CSALLAGTTDTQYF
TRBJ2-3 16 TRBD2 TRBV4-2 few TGTGCCAGCAGCCTCAGGACTAGCGGGGACACAGATACGCAGTATTTT CASSLRTSGDTDTQYF
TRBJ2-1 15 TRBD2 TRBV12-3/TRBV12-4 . TGTGCCAGCAGGCAAGGACTAGCCCCCTACAATGAGCAGTTCTTC CASRQGLAPYNEQFF
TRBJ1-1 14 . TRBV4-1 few TGCGCCTCCGGTCAGGTCTCAGAAAGCACTGAAGCTTTCTTT CASGQVSESTEAFF
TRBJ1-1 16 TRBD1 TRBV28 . TGTGCCAGCTCTATTTGGACAGGCGAGATGAACACTGAAGCTTTCTTT CASSIWTGEMNTEAFF
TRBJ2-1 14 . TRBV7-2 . TGTGCCAGCAGCCCGGGCCTAGCGAGCAATGAGCAGTTCTTC CASSPGLASNEQFF
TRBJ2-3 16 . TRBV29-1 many TGCAGCGTTGAAGATCAGCTAGAAACTAGCACAGATACGCAGTATTTT CSVEDQLETSTDTQYF
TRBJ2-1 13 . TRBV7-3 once TGTGCCAGCAGCTTAATGCGGGACAATGAGCAGTTCTTC CASSLMRDNEQFF
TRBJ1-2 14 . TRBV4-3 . TGCGCCAGCAGCTACTACTTAGGGGGCTATGGCTACACCTTC CASSYYLGGYGYTF
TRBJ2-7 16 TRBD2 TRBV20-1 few TGCAGTGCTAGATCGGTACTAGCGGGAGTGTTTTACGAGCAGTACTTC CSARSVLAGVFYEQYF